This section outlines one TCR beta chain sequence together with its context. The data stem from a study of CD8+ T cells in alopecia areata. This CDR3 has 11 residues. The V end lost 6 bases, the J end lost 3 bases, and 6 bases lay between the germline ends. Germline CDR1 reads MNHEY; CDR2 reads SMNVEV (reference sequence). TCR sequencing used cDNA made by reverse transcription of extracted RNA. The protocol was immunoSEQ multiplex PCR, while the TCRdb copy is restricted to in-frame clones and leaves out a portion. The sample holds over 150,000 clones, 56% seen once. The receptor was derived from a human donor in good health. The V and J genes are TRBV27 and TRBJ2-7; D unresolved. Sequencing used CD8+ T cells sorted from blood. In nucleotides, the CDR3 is TGTGCCAGCAGGAGCAACTACGAGCAGTACTTC. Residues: CASRSNYEQYF.